This T cell receptor (beta chain) was sequenced during a study of regulatory and conventional T cells in RAG deficiency. Concerning this clone itself: Its matching antigen is unknown.

This table comes from immunoSEQ multiplex PCR, and its TCRdb copy is limited to in-frame clones, with some not included. The sample consists of tens of thousands of clones, around nine tenths of them appearing once. The study's findings and limits: RAG-deficient patients showed markedly lower Shannon entropy and higher Simpson indices than control T-cell subsets.

Blood CD4+ CD25-high CD127-low regulatory T cells supplied the genomic DNA template. The CDR3 runs to 15 residues. The V end was cut by 5 bases, the J end by 6 bases, with 19 bases between. Per germline, CDR1 SEHNR and CDR2 FQNEAQ (reference sequence). In addition, the sample was reused for a study of regulatory T cells. That study reports: Primers: 52 TRBV forward and 13 TRBJ reverse.

The chain joins TRBV7-9 to TRBJ2-5; D gene unclear. The sample comprised Tregs sorted from blood. This clonotype was obtained from a human donor in good health. The CDR3 region is CASSVPDWTTKTQYF. The CDR3 DNA reads as TGTGCCAGCAGCGTCCCCGATTGGACCACAAAGACCCAGTACTTC.